The clone carrying this TCR beta chain was counted only a few times. Its antigen is undetermined. Patients were excluded because of uncontrolled infection, other autoimmune disease, pregnancy or lactation. The record originates from a study of T cells in Graves' hyperthyroidism and ophthalmopathy. Study summary: Pretreatment peripheral blood was obtained at initial diagnosis. Study conclusions and caveats: Ophthalmopathy was distinguished from stable hyperthyroidism by 13 V-J signatures. Blood also contained most expanded thyroid clonotypes above 0.001.

The germline CDR1 and CDR2 sequences are MNHEY and SMNVEV (reference sequence). This CDR3 comprises 15 residues. V was pared by 2 bases and J by 0 bases, with 10 bases between. RNA transcripts were the template for amplifying TCR beta CDR3 regions. TCR CDR3 underwent first-round RT-PCR with the HTBI primer set. TCRdb reprocessed the multiplex PCR reads with MiXCR, giving one entry per CDR3 protein. The sample has about 380,000 distinct CDR3 sequences; 13% are singletons. This clonotype originated in a man between 25 and 39 years old with Graves' hyperthyroidism that later progressed to Graves' ophthalmopathy. Sequenced input: blood. The rearrangement links TRBV27 to TRBJ1-2; D gene ambiguous. In DNA, the CDR3 is TGTGCCAGCAGTTTAATGGGGTTAGCTAACTATGGCTACACCTTC. Translating gives CASSLMGLANYGYTF.